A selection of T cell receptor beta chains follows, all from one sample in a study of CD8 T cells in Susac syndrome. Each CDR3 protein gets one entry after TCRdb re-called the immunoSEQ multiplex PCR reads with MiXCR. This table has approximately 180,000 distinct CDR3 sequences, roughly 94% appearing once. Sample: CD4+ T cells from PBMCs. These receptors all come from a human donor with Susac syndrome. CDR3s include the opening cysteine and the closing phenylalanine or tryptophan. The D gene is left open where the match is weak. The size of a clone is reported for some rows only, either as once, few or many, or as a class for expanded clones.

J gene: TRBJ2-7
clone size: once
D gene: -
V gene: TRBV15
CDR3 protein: CATSPGTRSYEQYF

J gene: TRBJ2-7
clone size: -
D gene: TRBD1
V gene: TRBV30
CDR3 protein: CAWSQRTGGYEQYF

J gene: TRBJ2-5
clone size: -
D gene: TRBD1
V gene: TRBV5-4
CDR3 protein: CASSSQGAQVKTQYF

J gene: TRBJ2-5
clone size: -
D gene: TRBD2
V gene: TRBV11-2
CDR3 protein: CASSLNPWLAGGAETQYF

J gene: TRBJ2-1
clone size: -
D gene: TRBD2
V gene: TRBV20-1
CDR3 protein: CSARGLAGNNEQFF

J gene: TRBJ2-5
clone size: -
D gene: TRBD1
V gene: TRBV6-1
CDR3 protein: CASSGPGQGSETQYF

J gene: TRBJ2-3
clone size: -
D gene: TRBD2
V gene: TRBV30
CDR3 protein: CAWSSAVLAGGDTQYF

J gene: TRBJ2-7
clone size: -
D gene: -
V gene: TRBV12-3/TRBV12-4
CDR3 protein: CASSLGGHTYEQYF

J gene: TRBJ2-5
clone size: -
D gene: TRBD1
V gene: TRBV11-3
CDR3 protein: CASSLGTGGQETQYF

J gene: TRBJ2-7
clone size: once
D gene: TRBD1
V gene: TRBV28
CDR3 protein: CASSLFWPRKTGGLHEQYF

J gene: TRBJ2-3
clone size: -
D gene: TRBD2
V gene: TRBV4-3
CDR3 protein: CASSQELPPTSTGTDTQYF

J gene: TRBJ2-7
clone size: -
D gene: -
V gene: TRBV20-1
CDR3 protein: CSARDPGTDEQYF

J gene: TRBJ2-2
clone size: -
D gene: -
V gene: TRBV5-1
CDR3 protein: CASILDFPNGELFF

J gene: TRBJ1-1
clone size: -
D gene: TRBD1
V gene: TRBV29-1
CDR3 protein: CSVQGASEAFF

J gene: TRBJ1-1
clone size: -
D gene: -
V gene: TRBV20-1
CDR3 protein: CSAISPGVMNTEAFF

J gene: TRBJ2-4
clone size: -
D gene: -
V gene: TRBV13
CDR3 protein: CASGLGNIQYF

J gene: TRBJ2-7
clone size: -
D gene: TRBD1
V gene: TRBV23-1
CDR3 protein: CASSIRRETGMAYEQYF

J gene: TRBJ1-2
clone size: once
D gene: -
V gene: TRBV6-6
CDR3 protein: CASTSSGDNYGYTF

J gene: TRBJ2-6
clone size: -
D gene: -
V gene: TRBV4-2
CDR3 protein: CASSQDSGPSGANVLTF

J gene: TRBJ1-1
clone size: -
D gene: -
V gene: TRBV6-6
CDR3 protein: CASSTNARTAGTEAFF

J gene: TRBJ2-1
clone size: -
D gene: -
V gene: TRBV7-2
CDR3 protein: CASSLDGAYNEQFF

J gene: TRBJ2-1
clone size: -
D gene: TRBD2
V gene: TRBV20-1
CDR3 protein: CSASGTSTYEQFF

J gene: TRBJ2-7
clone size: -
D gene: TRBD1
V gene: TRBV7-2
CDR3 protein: CASSRPDRFSYEQYF

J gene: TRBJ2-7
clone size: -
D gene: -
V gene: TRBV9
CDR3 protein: CANSAGGGPRPYEQYF

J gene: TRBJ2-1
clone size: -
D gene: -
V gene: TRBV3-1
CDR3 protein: CASSQGSMTNEQFF

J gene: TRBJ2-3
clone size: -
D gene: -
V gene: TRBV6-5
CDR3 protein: CASRGTNTDTQYF

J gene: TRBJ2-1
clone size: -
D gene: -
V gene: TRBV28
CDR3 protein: CASQTSWWADNEQFF

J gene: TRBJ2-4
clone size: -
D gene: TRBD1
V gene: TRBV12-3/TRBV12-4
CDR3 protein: CASSLRIPGQRLAKNIQYF

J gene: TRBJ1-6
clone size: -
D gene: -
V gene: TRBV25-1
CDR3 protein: CASSDSREFPPALHF

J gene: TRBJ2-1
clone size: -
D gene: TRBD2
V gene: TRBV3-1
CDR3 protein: CASSPIGLADNEQFF

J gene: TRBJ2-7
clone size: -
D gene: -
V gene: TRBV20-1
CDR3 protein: CSASFQGGYEQYF

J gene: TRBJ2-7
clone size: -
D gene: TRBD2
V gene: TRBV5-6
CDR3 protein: CASSGEWGGSSYEQYF

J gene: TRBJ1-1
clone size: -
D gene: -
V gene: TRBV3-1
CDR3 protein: CASSQGSWGEAFF

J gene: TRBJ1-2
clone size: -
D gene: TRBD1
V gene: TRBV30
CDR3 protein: CAFWTGTGYTF

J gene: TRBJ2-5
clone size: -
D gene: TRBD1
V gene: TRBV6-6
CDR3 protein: CASSYPPDRGQETQYF

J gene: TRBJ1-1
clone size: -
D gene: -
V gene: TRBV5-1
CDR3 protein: CASSFVGQNTEAFF

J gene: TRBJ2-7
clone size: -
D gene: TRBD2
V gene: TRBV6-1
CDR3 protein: CASSPGRSGGSPDSYEQYF

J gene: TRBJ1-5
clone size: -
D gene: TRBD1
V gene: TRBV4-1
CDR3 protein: CASSQGGQGRRDQPQHF

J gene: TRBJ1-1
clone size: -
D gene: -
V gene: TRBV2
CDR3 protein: CASSFSAPEAFF

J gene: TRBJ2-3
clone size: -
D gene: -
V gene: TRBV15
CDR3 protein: CATSRDRGSTDTQYF

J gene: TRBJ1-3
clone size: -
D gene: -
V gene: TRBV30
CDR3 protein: CAWSTTSRFLGRYF

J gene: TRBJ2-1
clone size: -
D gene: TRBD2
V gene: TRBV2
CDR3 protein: CASQTSGSYNEQFF

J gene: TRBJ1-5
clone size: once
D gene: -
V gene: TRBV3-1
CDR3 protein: CASSQVKGNQPQHF